This T cell receptor (beta chain) was sequenced for a study of cytomegalovirus exposure and HLA in healthy donors. This CDR3 region has 13 residues. Germline CDR1 is MNHNS and CDR2 is SASEGT. Trimming left V 4 bases short and J 2 bases short, with 8 bases between. 60 Vbeta and 13 Jbeta primers were used in PCR. Libraries were prepared by immunoSEQ multiplex PCR; TCRdb keeps only in-frame clonotypes and omits some of them. The data hold 160,000 or so clones, with around three quarters observed a single time. The sequence was obtained from a man aged 40-49 years in good health and CMV-seronegative. Sequences were obtained from PBMCs. The chain links TRBV6-1 to TRBJ2-5, with D possibly TRBD1 on 5 matching bases. In nucleotides, the CDR3 is TGTGCCAGCAGTGGACAGCATCAAGAGACCCAGTACTTC. Translating it yields CASSGQHQETQYF.